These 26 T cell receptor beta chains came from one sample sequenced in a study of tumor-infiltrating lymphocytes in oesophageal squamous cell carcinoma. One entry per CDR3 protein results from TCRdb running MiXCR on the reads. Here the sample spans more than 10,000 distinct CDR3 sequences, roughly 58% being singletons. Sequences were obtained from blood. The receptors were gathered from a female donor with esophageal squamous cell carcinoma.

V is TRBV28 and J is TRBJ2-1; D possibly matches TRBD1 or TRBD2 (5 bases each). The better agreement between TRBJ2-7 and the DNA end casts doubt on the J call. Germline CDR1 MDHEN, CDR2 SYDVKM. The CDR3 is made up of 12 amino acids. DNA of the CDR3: TGTGCCAGTGGGACCTCAATGCACGAGCAGTACTTC. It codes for CASGTSMHEQYF.

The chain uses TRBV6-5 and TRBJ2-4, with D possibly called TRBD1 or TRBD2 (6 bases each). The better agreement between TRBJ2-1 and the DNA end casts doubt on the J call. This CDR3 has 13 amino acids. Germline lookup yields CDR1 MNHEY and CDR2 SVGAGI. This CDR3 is CASSEQGRYEQFF. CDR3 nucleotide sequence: TGTGCCAGCAGTGAGCAGGGGAGGTATGAGCAGTTCTTC.

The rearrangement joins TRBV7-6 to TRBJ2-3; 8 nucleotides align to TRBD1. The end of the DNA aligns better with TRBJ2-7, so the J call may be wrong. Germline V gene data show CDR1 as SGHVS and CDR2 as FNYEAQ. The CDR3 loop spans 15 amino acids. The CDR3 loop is CASSPRQGIFYEQYF. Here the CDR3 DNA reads TGTGCCAGCAGCCCTAGACAGGGGATCTTCTACGAGCAGTACTTC.

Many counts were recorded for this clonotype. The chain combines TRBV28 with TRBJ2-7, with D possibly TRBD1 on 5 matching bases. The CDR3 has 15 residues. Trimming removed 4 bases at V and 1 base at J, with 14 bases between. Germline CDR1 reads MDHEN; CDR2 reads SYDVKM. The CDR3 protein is CASSSNTDSSYEQYF. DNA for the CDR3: TGTGCCAGCAGTTCGAACACCGACAGTTCCTACGAGCAGTACTTC.

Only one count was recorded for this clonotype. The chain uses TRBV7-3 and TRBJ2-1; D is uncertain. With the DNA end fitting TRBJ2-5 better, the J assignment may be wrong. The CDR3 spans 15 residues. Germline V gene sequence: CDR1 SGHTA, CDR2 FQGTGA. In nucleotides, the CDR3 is TGTGCCAGCAGCTTAGGGTTGGGTTTGGGAGAGACCCAGTACTTC. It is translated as CASSLGLGLGETQYF.

CDR3 sequence reads: CASSLGQGREYGYTF. The CDR3 DNA follows: TGTGCCAGCAGCTTAGGACAGGGGCGCGAGTATGGCTACACCTTC. The chain carries TRBV7-9 and TRBJ1-2; 8 bases fit TRBD1. Germline V lookup: CDR1 SEHNR, CDR2 FQNEAQ (reference sequence). This CDR3 is built from 15 residues. V gave up 1 base and J gave up 5 bases; unmatched junction bases: 6.

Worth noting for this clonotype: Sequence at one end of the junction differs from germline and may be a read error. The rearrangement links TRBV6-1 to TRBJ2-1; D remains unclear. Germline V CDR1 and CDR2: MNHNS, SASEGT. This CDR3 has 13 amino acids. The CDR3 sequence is CASSEQNNSPLHF. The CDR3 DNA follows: TGTGCCAGCAGTGAACAGAATAATTCACCCCTCCACTTC.

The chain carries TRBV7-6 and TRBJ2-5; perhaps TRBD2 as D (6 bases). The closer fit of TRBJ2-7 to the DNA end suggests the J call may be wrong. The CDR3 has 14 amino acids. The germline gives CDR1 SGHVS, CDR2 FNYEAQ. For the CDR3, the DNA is TGTGCCAGCAGCCCTGGGGACTCCCACTACGAGCAGTACTTC. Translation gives CASSPGDSHYEQYF.

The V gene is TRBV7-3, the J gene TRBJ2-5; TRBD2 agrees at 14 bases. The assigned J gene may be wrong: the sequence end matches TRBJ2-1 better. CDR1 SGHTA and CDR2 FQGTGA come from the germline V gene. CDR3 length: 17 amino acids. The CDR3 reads CASSVLTSGRAVNEQFF. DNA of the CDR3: TGTGCCAGCAGCGTCCTGACTAGCGGGAGGGCTGTCAATGAGCAGTTCTTC.

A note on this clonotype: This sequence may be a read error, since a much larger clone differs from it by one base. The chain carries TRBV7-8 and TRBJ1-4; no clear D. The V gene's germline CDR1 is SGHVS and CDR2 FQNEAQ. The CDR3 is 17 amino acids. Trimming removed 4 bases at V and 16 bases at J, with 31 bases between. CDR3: CASSSRAFARSTDTQFF. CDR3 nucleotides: TGTGCCAGCAGCTCCCGGGCATTCGCGCGGTCCACAGATACGCAGTTTTTT.

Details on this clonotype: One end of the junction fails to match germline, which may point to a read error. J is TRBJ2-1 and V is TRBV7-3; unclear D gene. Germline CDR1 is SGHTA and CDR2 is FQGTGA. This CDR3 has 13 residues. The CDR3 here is CASREQHNSPLHF. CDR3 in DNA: TGTGCCAGCAGAGAACAGCATAATTCACCCCTCCACTTC.

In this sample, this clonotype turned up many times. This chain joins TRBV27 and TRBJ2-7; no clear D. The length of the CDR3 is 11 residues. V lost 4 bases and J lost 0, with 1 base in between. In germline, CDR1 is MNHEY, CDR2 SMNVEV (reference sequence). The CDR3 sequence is CASSSSYEQYF. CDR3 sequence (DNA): TGTGCCAGCAGTTCCTCCTACGAGCAGTACTTC.

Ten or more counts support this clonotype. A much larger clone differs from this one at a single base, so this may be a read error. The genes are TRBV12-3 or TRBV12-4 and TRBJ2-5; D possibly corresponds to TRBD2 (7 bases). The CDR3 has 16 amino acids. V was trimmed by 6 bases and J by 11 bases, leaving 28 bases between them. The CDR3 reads CASSHGGRGAGNEQYF. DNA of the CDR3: TGTGCCAGCAGCCATGGAGGGAGGGGGGCCGGCAATGAGCAGTACTTC.

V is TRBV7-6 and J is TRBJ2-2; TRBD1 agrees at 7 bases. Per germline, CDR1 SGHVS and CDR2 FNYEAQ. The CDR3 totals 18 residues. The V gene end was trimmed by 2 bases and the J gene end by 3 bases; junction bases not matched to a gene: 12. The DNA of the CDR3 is TGTGCCAGCAGCTTAATGCGCGGAGACAGGGCCCACACCGGGGAGCTGTTTTTT. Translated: CASSLMRGDRAHTGELFF.

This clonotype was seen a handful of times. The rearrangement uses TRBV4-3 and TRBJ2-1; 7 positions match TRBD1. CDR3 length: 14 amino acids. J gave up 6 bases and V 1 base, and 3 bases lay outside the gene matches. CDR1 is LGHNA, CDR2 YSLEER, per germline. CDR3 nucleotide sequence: TGCGCCAGCAGCCAAGGACAGGGTGGCAATGAGCAGTTCTTC. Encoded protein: CASSQGQGGNEQFF.

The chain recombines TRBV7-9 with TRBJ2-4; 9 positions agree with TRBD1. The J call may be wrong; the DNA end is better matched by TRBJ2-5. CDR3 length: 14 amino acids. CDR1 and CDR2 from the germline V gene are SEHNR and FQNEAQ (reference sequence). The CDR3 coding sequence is TGTGCCAGCAGCCGAGACAGGGGGCAAGAGACCCAGTACTTC. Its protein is CASSRDRGQETQYF.

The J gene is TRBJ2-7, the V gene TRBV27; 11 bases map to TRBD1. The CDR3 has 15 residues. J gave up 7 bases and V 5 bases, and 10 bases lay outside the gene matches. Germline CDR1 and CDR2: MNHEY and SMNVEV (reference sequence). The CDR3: CASSRGTGGYNEQYF. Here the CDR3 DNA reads TGTGCCAGCAGTAGAGGGACAGGGGGGTACAATGAGCAGTACTTC.

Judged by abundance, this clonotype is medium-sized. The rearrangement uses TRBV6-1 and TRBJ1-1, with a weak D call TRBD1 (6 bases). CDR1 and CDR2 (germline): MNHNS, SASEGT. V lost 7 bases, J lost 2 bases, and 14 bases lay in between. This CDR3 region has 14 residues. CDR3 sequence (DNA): TGTGCCAGCAATTACCAACAGGGAAACACTGAAGCTTTCTTT. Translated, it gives CASNYQQGNTEAFF.

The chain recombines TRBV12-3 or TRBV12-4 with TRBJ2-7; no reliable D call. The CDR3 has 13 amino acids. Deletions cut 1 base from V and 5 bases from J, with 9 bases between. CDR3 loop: CASSLGPSDEQYF. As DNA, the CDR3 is TGTGCCAGCAGTTTAGGACCCTCTGACGAGCAGTACTTC.

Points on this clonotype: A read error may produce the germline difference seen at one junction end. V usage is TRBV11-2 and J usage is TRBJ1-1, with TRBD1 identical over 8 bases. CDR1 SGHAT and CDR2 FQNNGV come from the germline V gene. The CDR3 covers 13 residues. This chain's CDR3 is CASSLDRGTEAFF. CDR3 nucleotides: TGTGCCAGCAGTTTAGACAGGGGCACTGAAGCTTTCTTT.

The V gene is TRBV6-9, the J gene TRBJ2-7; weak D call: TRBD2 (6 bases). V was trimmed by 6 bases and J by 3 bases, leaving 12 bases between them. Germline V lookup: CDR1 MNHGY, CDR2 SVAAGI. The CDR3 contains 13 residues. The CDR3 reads CASSPSANYEQYF. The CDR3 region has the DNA TGTGCCAGCAGCCCTAGCGCCAACTACGAGCAGTACTTC.

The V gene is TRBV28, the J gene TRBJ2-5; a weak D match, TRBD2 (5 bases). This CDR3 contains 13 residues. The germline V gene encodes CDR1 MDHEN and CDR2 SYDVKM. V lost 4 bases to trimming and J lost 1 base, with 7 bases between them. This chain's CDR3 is CASSSGSQETQYF. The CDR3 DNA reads TGTGCCAGCAGTTCGGGATCCCAAGAGACCCAGTACTTC. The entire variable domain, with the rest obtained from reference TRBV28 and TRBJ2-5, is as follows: DVKVTQSSRYLVKRTGEKVFLECVQDMDHENMFWYRQDPGLGLRLIYFSYDVKMKEKGDIPEGYSVSREKKERFSLILESASTNQTSMYLCASSSGSQETQYFGPGTRLLVL.

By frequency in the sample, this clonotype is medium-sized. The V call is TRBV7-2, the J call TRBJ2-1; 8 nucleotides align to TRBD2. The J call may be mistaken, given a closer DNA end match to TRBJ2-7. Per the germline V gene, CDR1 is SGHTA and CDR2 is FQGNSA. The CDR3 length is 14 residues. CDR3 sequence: CASDPGGGYNEQYF. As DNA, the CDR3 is TGTGCCAGCGATCCGGGGGGGGGCTACAATGAGCAGTACTTC.

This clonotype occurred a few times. CDR3 sequence (DNA): TGTGCCAGCAGCTTAGACAGGGCAGAGACCCAGTACTTC. It specifies CASSLDRAETQYF. V gene TRBV7-2 combines with J gene TRBJ2-5; D is possibly TRBD1 (6 bases). Germline CDR1 reads SGHTA; CDR2 reads FQGNSA. Between the trimmed V and J ends, which lost 1 base and 4 bases, there was a span of 7 bases. This CDR3 contains 13 residues.

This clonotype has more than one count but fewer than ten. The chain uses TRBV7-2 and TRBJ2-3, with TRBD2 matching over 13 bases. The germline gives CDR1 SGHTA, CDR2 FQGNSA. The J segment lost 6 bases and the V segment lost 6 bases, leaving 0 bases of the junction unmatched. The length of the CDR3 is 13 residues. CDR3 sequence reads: CASRLAGGDTQYF. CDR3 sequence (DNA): TGTGCCAGCAGACTAGCGGGAGGGGATACGCAGTATTTT.

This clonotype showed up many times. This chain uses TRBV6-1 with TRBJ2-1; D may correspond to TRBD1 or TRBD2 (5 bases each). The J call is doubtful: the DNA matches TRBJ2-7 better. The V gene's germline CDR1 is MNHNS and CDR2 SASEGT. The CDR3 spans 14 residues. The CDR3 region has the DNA TGTGCCAGCCTCACCGGGACGGGTAGGGATGAGCAGTACTTC. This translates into CASLTGTGRDEQYF.